These 18 T cell receptor beta chains originate from one sample sequenced in a study of cytomegalovirus exposure and HLA in healthy donors. Primers included in the PCR were 60 Vbeta and 13 Jbeta primers. TCRdb's copy holds only in-frame clones and misses some; the assay was immunoSEQ multiplex PCR. The sample shows 150,000 to 200,000 clones, 55% to 65% of them seen only once. Sequenced input: PBMCs. These receptors originate from a man aged 35 to 55 in good health and CMV-seronegative.

The chain has TRBV19 and TRBJ2-3; D may be TRBD2 (6 bases). This CDR3 region has 14 residues. Trimming left V 3 bases short and J 4 bases short, with 11 bases between. CDR1 and CDR2 (germline): LNHDA, SQIVND (reference sequence). CDR3 in DNA: TGTGCCAGTAGTATCGGAGGGCGGGCAGATACGCAGTATTTT. It encodes CASSIGGRADTQYF.

This chain connects TRBV7-9 to TRBJ1-2; 7 bases agree with TRBD1. The V gene's germline CDR1 is SEHNR and CDR2 FQNEAQ (reference sequence). The V segment lost 4 bases and the J segment 1 base; nucleotides outside the gene matches: 3. This CDR3 has 14 amino acids. Here the CDR3 DNA reads TGTGCCAGCAGCTCGGGACAGCATAACTATGGCTACACCTTC. Translation gives CASSSGQHNYGYTF.

This clone turned up a few times. This chain links TRBV6-5 with TRBJ2-5; 9 bases map to TRBD2. The assigned J gene may be wrong: the sequence end matches TRBJ2-7 better. Germline CDR1 and CDR2: MNHEY and SVGAGI. This CDR3 is 15 amino acids long. CDR3 coding DNA: TGTGCCAGCAGACCGAGAGCGGGGGGTAGCTACGAGCAGTACTTC. Its protein product is CASRPRAGGSYEQYF.

The chain carries TRBV5-4 and TRBJ1-2; D unclear. The CDR3 length is 13 residues. The V end was cut by 0 bases, the J end by 4 bases, with 7 bases between. The germline V gene has CDR1 SGHNT and CDR2 YYREEE (reference sequence). The CDR3 nucleotides are TGTGCCAGCAGCTTGGTTACTACCTATGGCTACACCTTC. This gives the protein CASSLVTTYGYTF.

Only one count was recorded for this clone. The rearrangement joins TRBV28 to TRBJ2-1; 15 nucleotides line up with TRBD2. The CDR3 contains 21 residues. The ends lost 2 bases at V and 3 bases at J; junction bases unmatched: 14. The germline V gene has CDR1 MDHEN and CDR2 SYDVKM. For the CDR3, the DNA is TGTGCCAGCAGTTTACCTTCGGGACTAGCGGGGGGAAATATAGACTACAATGAGCAGTTCTTC. Its protein product is CASSLPSGLAGGNIDYNEQFF.

V gene TRBV5-4 combines with J gene TRBJ2-2, with D perhaps matching TRBD2 (6 bases). V was cut by 0 bases and J by 1 base, with 7 bases left in between. The length of the CDR3 is 15 residues. Germline V gives CDR1 SGHNT, CDR2 YYREEE (reference sequence). In DNA, the CDR3 is TGTGCCAGCAGCTTGGTCGGGGGGAACACCGGGGAGCTGTTTTTT. Translating it yields CASSLVGGNTGELFF.

The CDR3 protein is CASSQWEGATEAFF. The CDR3 region has the DNA TGTGCCAGCAGCCAATGGGAAGGGGCCACTGAAGCTTTCTTT. This rearrangement joins TRBV16 to TRBJ1-1; weak D call: TRBD1 (5 bases). With 1 base removed from V and 4 bases from J, the gap between germline ends came to 10 bases. CDR1 and CDR2 (germline): KGHSY, FQNENV. The CDR3 is made up of 14 amino acids.

The chain uses TRBV6-4 and TRBJ1-2, with 9 bases that match TRBD1. V lost 4 bases to trimming and J lost 3 bases; unmatched junction nucleotides: 0. The CDR3 runs to 13 residues. The germline V gene has CDR1 MRHNA and CDR2 SNTAGT. The CDR3 nucleotides read TGTGCCAGCAGTGGGACAGGGGACTATGGCTACACCTTC. It codes for CASSGTGDYGYTF.

The chain links TRBV4-1 to TRBJ2-6; the match to TRBD1 covers 7 bases. The J segment lost 0 bases and the V segment lost 6 bases, leaving 5 bases of the junction unmatched. Germline CDR1 and CDR2: MGHRA and YSYEKL. CDR3 length equals 16 residues. The CDR3 nucleotides are TGCGCCAGCAGTCGGGACAGCAGCTCTGGGGCCAACGTCCTGACTTTC. Amino acids: CASSRDSSSGANVLTF.

This sequence joins TRBV2 and TRBJ2-2; possible D gene TRBD1, 6 bases. Germline CDR1 and CDR2: SNHLY and FYNNEI. V dropped 6 bases and J dropped 6 bases, with 17 bases sitting between them. The length of the CDR3 is 15 residues. CDR3 DNA sequence: TGTGCCAGCAGAATGTCGGCAGGGGTGGCCGGGGAGCTGTTTTTT. Its protein is CASRMSAGVAGELFF.

This clone has only a few counts. The chain couples TRBV19 to TRBJ1-2; the match to TRBD1 covers 8 bases. CDR3 size: 15 residues. Germline-derived CDR1 and CDR2 are LNHDA and SQIVND (reference sequence). The V and J ends lost 7 bases and 3 bases, in that order; junction bases with no gene match: 10. CDR3 loop: CASTRQGSDYYGYTF. The CDR3 DNA sequence: TGTGCCAGTACCCGACAGGGGTCGGACTACTATGGCTACACCTTC.

V gene TRBV4-1 combines with J gene TRBJ2-7; no reliable D call. The CDR3 sequence is 17 residues long. Trimming removed 6 bases from V and 0 bases from J, with 21 bases in between. Germline V lookup: CDR1 MGHRA, CDR2 YSYEKL. The CDR3 nucleotides are TGCGCCAGCAGTCAAACCATTCCGAGGAGTAGCTCCTACGAGCAGTACTTC. Its protein is CASSQTIPRSSSYEQYF.

The chain uses TRBV29-1 and TRBJ2-7, with D hard to call. V dropped 4 bases and J dropped 0 bases, with 10 bases sitting between them. Germline V gene sequence: CDR1 SQVTM, CDR2 ANQGSEA. The CDR3 sequence is 13 residues long. CDR3 bases: TGCAGCGTTGGGGCTACCCCCTCCTACGAGCAGTACTTC. Residues: CSVGATPSYEQYF.

V gene TRBV7-2 combines with J gene TRBJ1-2, with D maybe TRBD1 (6 bases). The germline V and J ends were trimmed by 6 bases and 3 bases, with 23 bases remaining between them. From germline, CDR1 is SGHTA and CDR2 FQGNSA. The CDR3 sequence is 17 residues long. The CDR3 is CASSSSGGAGPYYGYTF. The CDR3 DNA is TGTGCCAGCAGTTCTAGTGGGGGGGCAGGCCCGTACTATGGCTACACCTTC.

The chain links TRBV28 to TRBJ1-3; 7 bases are a match to TRBD1. This CDR3 region has 17 residues. J lost 0 bases, V lost 2 bases, and 7 bases had no gene match. Germline lookup yields CDR1 MDHEN and CDR2 SYDVKM. As DNA, the CDR3 is TGTGCCAGCAGTTTAGTAGGGACAGTCCTCTCTGGAAACACCATATATTTT. Residues: CASSLVGTVLSGNTIYF.

The chain links TRBV7-9 to TRBJ1-6; 10 positions agree with TRBD1. The V segment lost 5 bases and the J segment 10 bases; nucleotides outside the gene matches: 5. Per germline, CDR1 SEHNR and CDR2 FQNEAQ (reference sequence). The CDR3 extends over 14 amino acids. The DNA of the CDR3 is TGTGCCAGCAGCCCCGGGACAGGGGAGTCACCCCTCCACTTT. It is translated as CASSPGTGESPLHF.

The chain joins TRBV4-3 to TRBJ1-2; D uncertain. V was pared by 3 bases and J by 7 bases, with 18 bases between. This CDR3 has 15 residues. Germline V lookup: CDR1 LGHNA, CDR2 YSLEER. CDR3 sequence: CASSQPGARWAGYTF. The CDR3 coding sequence is TGCGCCAGCAGCCAGCCGGGAGCCCGTTGGGCTGGCTACACCTTC.

The CDR3 protein is CASSLYSLNTEAFF. CDR3 in DNA: TGCGCCAGCAGCTTGTACAGTCTGAACACTGAAGCTTTCTTT. This sequence joins TRBV5-1 and TRBJ1-1, with D unclear. This CDR3 comprises 14 residues. Germline V gene sequence: CDR1 SGHRS, CDR2 YFSETQ. V lost 1 base to trimming and J lost 0 bases, with 7 bases between them.